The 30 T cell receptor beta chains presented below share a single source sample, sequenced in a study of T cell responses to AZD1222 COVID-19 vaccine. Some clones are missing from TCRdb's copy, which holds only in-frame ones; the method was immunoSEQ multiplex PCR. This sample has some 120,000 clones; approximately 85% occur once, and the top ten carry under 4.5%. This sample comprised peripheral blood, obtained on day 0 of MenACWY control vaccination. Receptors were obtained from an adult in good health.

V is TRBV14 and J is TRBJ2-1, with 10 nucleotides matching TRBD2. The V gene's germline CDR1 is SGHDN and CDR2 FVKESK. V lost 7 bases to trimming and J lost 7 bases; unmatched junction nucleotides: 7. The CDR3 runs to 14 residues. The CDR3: CASNLAGGTNEQFF. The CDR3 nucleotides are TGTGCCAGCAACTTAGCGGGGGGCACGAATGAGCAGTTCTTC.

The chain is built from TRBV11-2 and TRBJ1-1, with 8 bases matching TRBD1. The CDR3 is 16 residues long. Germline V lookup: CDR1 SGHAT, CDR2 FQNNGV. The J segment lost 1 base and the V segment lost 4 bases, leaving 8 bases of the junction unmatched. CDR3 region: CASSSQDRVGNTEAFF. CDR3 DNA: TGTGCCAGCAGCTCTCAGGACAGGGTCGGGAACACTGAAGCTTTCTTT.

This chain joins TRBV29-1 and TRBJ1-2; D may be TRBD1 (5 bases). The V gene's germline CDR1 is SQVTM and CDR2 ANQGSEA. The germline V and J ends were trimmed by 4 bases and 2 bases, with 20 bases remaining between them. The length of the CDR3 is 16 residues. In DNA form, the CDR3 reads TGCAGCGTTGTTGGTTCCAGGGCGAGGGAGAACTATGGCTACACCTTC. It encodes CSVVGSRARENYGYTF.

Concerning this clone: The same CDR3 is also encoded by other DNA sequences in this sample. This chain's CDR3 is CASSGLGQGGITDTQYF. For the CDR3, the DNA is TGTGCCAGCAGTGGCCTCGGGCAGGGTGGGATCACAGATACGCAGTATTTT. The gene calls are TRBV6-1 and TRBJ2-3; perhaps TRBD1 as D (5 bases). V was shortened by 4 bases and J by 2 bases, with 19 bases between the two germline ends. The CDR3 contains 17 residues. The germline V gene encodes CDR1 MNHNS and CDR2 SASEGT.

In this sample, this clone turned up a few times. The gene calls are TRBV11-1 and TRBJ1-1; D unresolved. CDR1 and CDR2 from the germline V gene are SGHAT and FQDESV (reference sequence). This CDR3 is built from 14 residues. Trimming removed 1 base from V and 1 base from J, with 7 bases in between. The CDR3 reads CASSLGRPNTEAFF. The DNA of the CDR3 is TGTGCCAGCAGCTTAGGGCGGCCGAACACTGAAGCTTTCTTT.

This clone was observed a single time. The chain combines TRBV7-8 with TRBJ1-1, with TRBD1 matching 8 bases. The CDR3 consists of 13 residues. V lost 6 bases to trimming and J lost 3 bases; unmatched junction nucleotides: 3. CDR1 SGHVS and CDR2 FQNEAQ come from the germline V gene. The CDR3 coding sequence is TGTGCCAGCAGGGACAGGGTTTACACTGAAGCTTTCTTT. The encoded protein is CASRDRVYTEAFF.

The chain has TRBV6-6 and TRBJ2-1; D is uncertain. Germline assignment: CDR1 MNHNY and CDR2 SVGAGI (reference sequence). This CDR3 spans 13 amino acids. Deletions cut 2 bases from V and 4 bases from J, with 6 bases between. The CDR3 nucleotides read TGTGCCAGCAGTTACCTAGGTTACAATGAGCAGTTCTTC. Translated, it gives CASSYLGYNEQFF.

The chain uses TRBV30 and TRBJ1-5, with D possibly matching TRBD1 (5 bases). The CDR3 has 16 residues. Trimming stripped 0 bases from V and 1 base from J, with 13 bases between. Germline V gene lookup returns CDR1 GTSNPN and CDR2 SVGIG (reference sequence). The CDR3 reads CAWSVKGRGSNQPQHF. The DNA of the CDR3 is TGTGCCTGGAGTGTAAAGGGGAGAGGAAGCAATCAGCCCCAGCATTTT.

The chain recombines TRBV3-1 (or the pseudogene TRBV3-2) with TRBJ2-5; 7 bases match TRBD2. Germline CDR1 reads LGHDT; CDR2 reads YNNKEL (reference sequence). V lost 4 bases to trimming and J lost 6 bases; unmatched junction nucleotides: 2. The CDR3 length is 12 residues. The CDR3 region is CASSLTSKTQYF. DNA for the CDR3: TGTGCCAGCAGCCTGACTAGCAAGACCCAGTACTTC.

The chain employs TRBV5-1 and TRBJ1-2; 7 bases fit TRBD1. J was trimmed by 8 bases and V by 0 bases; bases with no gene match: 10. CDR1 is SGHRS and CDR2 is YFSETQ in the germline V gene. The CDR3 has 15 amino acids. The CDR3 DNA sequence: TGCGCCAGCAGCTTGGAGACCAACAGGGGCGAAGGCTACACCTTC. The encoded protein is CASSLETNRGEGYTF.

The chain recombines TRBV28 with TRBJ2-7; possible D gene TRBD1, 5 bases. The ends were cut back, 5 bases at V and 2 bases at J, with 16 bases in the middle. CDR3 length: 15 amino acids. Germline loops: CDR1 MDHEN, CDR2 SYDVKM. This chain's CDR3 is CASSIPGHQPYEQYF. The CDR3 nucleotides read TGTGCCAGCAGTATACCCGGACATCAACCCTACGAGCAGTACTTC.

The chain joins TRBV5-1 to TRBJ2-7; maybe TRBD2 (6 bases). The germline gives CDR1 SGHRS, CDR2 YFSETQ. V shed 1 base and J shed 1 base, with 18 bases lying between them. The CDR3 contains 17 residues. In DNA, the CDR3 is TGCGCCAGCAGCTTGTCCTTTAGCGGAGGAAATTCCTACGAGCAGTACTTC. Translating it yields CASSLSFSGGNSYEQYF.

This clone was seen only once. The CDR3 loop reads CASSGQGMNTEAFF. CDR3 nucleotide sequence: TGTGCCAGTAGTGGACAGGGGATGAACACTGAAGCTTTCTTT. This chain uses TRBV19 with TRBJ1-1, with 9 bases aligning to TRBD1. CDR1 is LNHDA and CDR2 is SQIVND in the germline V gene (reference sequence). This CDR3 contains 14 residues. Trimming took 5 bases from V and 0 from J; bases not matched to a gene: 1.

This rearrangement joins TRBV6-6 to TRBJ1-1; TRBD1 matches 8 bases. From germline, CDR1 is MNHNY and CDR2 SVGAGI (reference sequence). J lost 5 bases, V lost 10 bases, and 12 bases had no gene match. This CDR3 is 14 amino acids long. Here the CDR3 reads CAIGGTGDVTEAFF. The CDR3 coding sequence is TGTGCCATTGGCGGGACAGGCGACGTGACTGAAGCTTTCTTT.

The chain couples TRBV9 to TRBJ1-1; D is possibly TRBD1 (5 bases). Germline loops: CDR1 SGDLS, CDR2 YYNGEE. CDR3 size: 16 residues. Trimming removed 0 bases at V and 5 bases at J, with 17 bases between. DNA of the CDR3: TGTGCCAGCAGCGTAGCCGGACACGTCCCGGGGACTGAAGCTTTCTTT. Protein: CASSVAGHVPGTEAFF.

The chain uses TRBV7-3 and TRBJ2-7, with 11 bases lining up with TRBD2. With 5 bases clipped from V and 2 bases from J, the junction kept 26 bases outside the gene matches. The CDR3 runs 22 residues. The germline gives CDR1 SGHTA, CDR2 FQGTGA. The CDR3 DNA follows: TGTGCCAGCAGCCCCCCGACTCTTATTAACCCGCGCCTAGCGGGGGGTCCCTACGAGCAGTACTTC. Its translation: CASSPPTLINPRLAGGPYEQYF.

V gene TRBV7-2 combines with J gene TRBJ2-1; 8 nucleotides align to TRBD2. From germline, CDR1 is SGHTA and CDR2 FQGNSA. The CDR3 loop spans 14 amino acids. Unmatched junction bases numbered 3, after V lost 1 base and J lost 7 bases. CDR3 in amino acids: CASSLVRGGNEQFF. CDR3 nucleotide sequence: TGTGCCAGCAGCTTAGTCCGGGGGGGGAATGAGCAGTTCTTC.

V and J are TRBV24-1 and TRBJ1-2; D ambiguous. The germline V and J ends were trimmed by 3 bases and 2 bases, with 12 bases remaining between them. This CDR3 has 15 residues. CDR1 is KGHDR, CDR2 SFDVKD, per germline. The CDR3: CATSDPTRPNYGYTF. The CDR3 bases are TGTGCCACCAGTGATCCCACGCGGCCCAACTATGGCTACACCTTC.

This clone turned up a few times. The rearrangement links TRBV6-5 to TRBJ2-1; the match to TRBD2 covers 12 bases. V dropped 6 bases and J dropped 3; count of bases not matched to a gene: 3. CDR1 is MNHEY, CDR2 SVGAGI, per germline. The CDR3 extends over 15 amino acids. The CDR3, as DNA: TGTGCCAGCAGACAGACTAGCGGGGGCTACAATGAGCAGTTCTTC. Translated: CASRQTSGGYNEQFF.

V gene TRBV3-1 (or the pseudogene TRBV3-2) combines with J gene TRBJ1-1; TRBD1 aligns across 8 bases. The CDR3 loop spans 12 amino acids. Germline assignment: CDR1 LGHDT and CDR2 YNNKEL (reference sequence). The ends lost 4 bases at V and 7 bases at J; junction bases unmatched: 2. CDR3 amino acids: CASSLGTGEAFF. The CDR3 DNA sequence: TGTGCCAGCAGCCTAGGGACAGGTGAAGCTTTCTTT.

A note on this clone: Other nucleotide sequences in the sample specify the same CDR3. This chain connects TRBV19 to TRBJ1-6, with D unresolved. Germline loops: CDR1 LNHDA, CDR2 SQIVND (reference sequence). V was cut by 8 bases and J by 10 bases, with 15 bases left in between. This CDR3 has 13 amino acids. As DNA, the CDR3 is TGTGCCAGTTCCCTCGGAACCAACTCACCCCTCCACTTT. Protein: CASSLGTNSPLHF.

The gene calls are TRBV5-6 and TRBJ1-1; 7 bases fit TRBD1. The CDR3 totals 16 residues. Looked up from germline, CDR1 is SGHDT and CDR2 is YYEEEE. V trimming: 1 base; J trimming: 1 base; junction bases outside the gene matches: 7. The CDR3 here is CASSLIRGPENTEAFF. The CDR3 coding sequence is TGTGCCAGCAGCTTGATTAGGGGGCCGGAGAACACTGAAGCTTTCTTT.

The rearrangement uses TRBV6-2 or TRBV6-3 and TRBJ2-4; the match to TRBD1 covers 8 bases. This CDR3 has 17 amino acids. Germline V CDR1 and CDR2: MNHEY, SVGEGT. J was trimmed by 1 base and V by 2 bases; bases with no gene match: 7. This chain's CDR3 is CASSYPTTGAAKNIQYF. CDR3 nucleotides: TGTGCCAGCAGTTACCCTACGACAGGGGCCGCCAAAAACATTCAGTACTTC.

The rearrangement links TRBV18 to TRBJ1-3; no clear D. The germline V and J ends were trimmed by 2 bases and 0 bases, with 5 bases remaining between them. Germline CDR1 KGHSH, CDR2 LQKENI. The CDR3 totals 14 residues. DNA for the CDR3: TGTGCCAGCTCACCAGGGAGCTCTGGAAACACCATATATTTT. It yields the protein CASSPGSSGNTIYF. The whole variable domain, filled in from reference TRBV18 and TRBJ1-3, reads NAGVMQNPRHLVRRRGQEARLRCSPMKGHSHVYWYRQLPEEGLKFMVYLQKENIIDESGMPKERFSAEFPKEGPSILRIQQVVRGDSAAYFCASSPGSSGNTIYFGEGSWLTVV.

The CDR3: CASSSGRGKPQHF. The CDR3 nucleotides read TGTGCCAGCAGCTCAGGTCGGGGTAAGCCCCAGCATTTT. V is TRBV5-6 and J is TRBJ1-5; D unclear. Germline V CDR1 and CDR2: SGHDT, YYEEEE. V lost 3 bases, J lost 8 bases, and 12 bases lay in between. The CDR3 sequence is 13 residues long. Full variable domain (remainder filled in from reference TRBV5-6 and TRBJ1-5): DAGVTQSPTHLIKTRGQQVTLRCSPKSGHDTVSWYQQALGQGPQFIFQYYEEEERQRGNFPDRFSGHQFPNYSSELNVNALLLGDSALYLCASSSGRGKPQHFGDGTRLSIL.

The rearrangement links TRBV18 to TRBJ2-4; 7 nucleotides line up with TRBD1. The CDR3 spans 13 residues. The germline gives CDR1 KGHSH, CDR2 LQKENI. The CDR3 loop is CSSTTGVGDIQYF. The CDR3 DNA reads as TGTTCAAGTACCACAGGGGTTGGGGACATTCAGTACTTC. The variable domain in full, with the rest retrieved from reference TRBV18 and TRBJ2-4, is NAGVMQNPRHLVRRRGQEARLRCSPMKGHSHVYWYRQLPEEGLKFMVYLQKENIIDESGMPKERFSAEFPKEGPSILRIQQVVRGDSAAYFCSSTTGVGDIQYFGAGTRLSVL.

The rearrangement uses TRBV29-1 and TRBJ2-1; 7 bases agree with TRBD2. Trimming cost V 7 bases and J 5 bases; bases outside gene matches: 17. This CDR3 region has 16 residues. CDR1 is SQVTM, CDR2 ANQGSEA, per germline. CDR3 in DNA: TGCAGCGGAGCCGGGACTACCATAAACGGAAACAATGAGCAGTTCTTC. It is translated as CSGAGTTINGNNEQFF.

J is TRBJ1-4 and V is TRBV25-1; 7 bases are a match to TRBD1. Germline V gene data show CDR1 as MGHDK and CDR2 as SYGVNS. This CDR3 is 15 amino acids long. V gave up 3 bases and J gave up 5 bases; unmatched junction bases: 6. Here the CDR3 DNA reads TGTGCCAGCAGTGACCCGGGACAGTCGAATGAAAAACTGTTTTTT. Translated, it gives CASSDPGQSNEKLFF.

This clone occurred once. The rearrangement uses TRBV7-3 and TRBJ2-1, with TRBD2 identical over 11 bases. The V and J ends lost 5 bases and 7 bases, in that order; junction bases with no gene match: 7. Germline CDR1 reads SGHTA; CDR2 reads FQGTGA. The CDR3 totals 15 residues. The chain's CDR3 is CASSIGLAGGNEQFF. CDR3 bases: TGTGCCAGCAGCATCGGGCTAGCGGGGGGAAATGAGCAGTTCTTC. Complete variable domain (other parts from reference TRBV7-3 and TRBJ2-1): GAGVSQTPSNKVTEKGKYVELRCDPISGHTALYWYRQSLGQGPEFLIYFQGTGAADDSGLPNDRFFAVRPEGSVSTLKIQRTERGDSAVYLCASSIGLAGGNEQFFGPGTRLTVL.

The CDR3 region is CASSGVSSTDTQYF. The CDR3 DNA reads TGTGCCAGCAGCGGGGTGTCTAGCACAGATACGCAGTATTTT. The J gene is TRBJ2-3, the V gene TRBV6-2 or TRBV6-3, with D tentatively TRBD2 (5 bases). Looked up from germline, CDR1 is MNHEY and CDR2 is SVGEGT. Trimming stripped 6 bases from V and 0 bases from J, with 10 bases between. The CDR3 covers 14 residues.